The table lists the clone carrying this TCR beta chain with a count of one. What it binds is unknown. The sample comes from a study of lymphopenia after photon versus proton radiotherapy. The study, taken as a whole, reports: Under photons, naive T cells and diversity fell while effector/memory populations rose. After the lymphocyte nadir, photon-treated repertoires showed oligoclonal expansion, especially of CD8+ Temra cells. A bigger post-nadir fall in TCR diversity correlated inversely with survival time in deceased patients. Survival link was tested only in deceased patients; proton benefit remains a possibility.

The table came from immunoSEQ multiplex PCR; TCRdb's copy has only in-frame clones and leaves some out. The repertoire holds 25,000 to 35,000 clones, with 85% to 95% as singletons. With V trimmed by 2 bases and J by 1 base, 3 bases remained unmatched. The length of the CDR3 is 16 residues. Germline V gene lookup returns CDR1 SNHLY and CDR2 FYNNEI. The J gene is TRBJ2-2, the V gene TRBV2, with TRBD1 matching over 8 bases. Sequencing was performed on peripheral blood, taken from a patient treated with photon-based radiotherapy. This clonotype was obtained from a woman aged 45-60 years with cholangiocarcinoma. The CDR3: CASSESGQENTGELFF. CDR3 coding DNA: TGTGCCAGCAGTGAATCGGGACAGGAGAACACCGGGGAGCTGTTTTTT.